What follows are 11 T cell receptor beta chains derived from one specimen sequenced in a study of blood T cells in healthy people across ages. With a J-beta primer mix and a sample-barcoded 5' primer, a second PCR ran about 7 to 12 cycles. TCRdb used MiXCR to reprocess the 5' RACE reads, holding one entry per CDR3 protein. The sample has 650,000 or so distinct CDR3 sequences; about 50% are singletons. The sample consisted of blood. The source of these receptors is a woman of 80 years or more in good health.

This clonotype was observed a single time. This may arise from a read error, as a much more abundant clone is one base away. The chain recombines TRBV29-1 with TRBJ1-4, with D unresolved. Between the trimmed V and J ends, which lost 4 bases and 3 bases, there was a span of 6 bases. CDR3 length equals 12 residues. Germline loops: CDR1 SQVTM, CDR2 ANQGSEA. CDR3 DNA: TGCAGCGTTGCCAGCTCTAATGAAAAACTGTTTTTT. As protein: CSVASSNEKLFF.

In this sample, this clonotype turned up many times. The chain has TRBV18 and TRBJ2-1, with D perhaps TRBD2 (6 bases). Germline lookup yields CDR1 KGHSH and CDR2 LQKENI. V lost 8 bases and J 5 bases, leaving 16 bases between the germline ends. This CDR3 has 14 residues. CDR3 nucleotide sequence: TGTGCCAGCCGACGTCTTGGAGGGAACAATGAGCAGTTCTTC. This translates into CASRRLGGNNEQFF.

This clonotype has ten or more counts. The chain is built from TRBV27 and TRBJ2-3; TRBD1 matches at 7 bases. The germline V gene encodes CDR1 MNHEY and CDR2 SMNVEV (reference sequence). CDR3 length equals 15 residues. J was trimmed by 2 bases and V by 8 bases; bases with no gene match: 10. CDR3: CASARVGQTTDTQYF. For the CDR3, the DNA is TGTGCCAGCGCCCGGGTGGGACAGACCACAGATACGCAGTATTTT.

This sequence joins TRBV2 and TRBJ2-1, with D uncertain. The ends were cut back, 1 base at V and 11 bases at J, with 9 bases in the middle. From germline, CDR1 is SNHLY and CDR2 FYNNEI. There are 12 residues in the CDR3. The CDR3 region is CASSEDFWKQFF. The CDR3 nucleotides are TGTGCCAGCAGTGAAGATTTCTGGAAGCAGTTCTTC.

A single count supports this clonotype. The chain uses TRBV15 and TRBJ2-3; D not resolved. Germline V lookup: CDR1 LNHNV, CDR2 YYDKDF (reference sequence). The CDR3 covers 14 residues. V was shortened by 0 bases and J by 4 bases, with 8 bases between the two germline ends. This CDR3 is CATSRERNADTQYF. The CDR3 DNA sequence: TGTGCCACCAGCAGAGAGCGGAACGCAGATACGCAGTATTTT.

This clonotype was detected ten times or more. J is TRBJ2-7 and V is TRBV20-1; D could derive from TRBD1 or TRBD2 (5 bases each). Germline lookup yields CDR1 DFQATT and CDR2 SNEGSKA (reference sequence). Trimming took 3 bases from V and 5 from J, leaving 14 bases between them. The CDR3 is made up of 13 amino acids. This CDR3 is CSARRTLGHEQYF. The CDR3 bases are TGCAGTGCTAGGAGGACTCTGGGACACGAGCAGTACTTC.

This rearrangement joins TRBV5-6 to TRBJ2-5; weak D call: TRBD1 (6 bases). The end of the DNA fits TRBJ2-1 better, so the J call may be wrong. In germline, CDR1 is SGHDT, CDR2 YYEEEE. The CDR3 covers 15 residues. CDR3 nucleotides: TGTGCCAGCAGCTTCCGCCGGACAGTCCAAGAGACCCAGTTCTTC. Amino acid sequence: CASSFRRTVQETQFF.

V and J are TRBV5-1 and TRBJ1-2, with D unclear. The CDR3 length is 14 residues. Germline lookup yields CDR1 SGHRS and CDR2 YFSETQ. V lost 0 bases and J 3 bases, leaving 9 bases between the germline ends. The CDR3 is CASSLERVDYGYTF. Written as DNA, the CDR3 is TGCGCCAGCAGCTTGGAACGGGTAGACTATGGCTACACCTTC.

There are many counts of this clonotype. The chain recombines TRBV5-1 with TRBJ2-7; D call uncertain. The germline gives CDR1 SGHRS, CDR2 YFSETQ. This CDR3 spans 13 amino acids. Trimming stripped 0 bases from V and 3 bases from J, with 7 bases between. The CDR3 protein is CASSLDPIYEQYF. Here the CDR3 DNA reads TGCGCCAGCAGCTTGGACCCGATCTACGAGCAGTACTTC.

This clonotype came up many times. The chain uses TRBV6-6 and TRBJ2-7; no reliable D call. The CDR3 is 15 amino acids. The germline V and J ends were trimmed by 2 bases and 0 bases, with 11 bases remaining between them. CDR1 is MNHNY and CDR2 is SVGAGI in the germline V gene (reference sequence). CDR3 region: CASSYNSPDSYEQYF. The CDR3 nucleotides are TGTGCCAGCAGTTACAACAGCCCTGACTCCTACGAGCAGTACTTC.

This clonotype was counted ten times or more. The chain combines TRBV27 with TRBJ2-7; D may be TRBD1 or TRBD2 (6 bases each). The CDR3 totals 13 residues. Germline V lookup: CDR1 MNHEY, CDR2 SMNVEV (reference sequence). The V and J ends lost 10 bases and 8 bases respectively, with 21 bases between them. CDR3 DNA: TGTGCCACCTCCTTACAGGGAGGCCAGAAGCAGTACTTC. Amino acid sequence: CATSLQGGQKQYF.